These 25 T cell receptor beta chains came from one sample sequenced in a study of Graves' ophthalmopathy and Graves' hyperthyroidism. Using RNA transcripts, the TCR beta CDR3 regions were amplified. RT-PCR was first run with HTBI primers, then multiplex PCR in a second round. MiXCR was run by TCRdb on the multiplex PCR reads, yielding one entry per CDR3 protein. The repertoire has under 350,000 distinct CDR3 sequences, roughly 15% of them found once; the top ten carry around an eighth. Sequencing used peripheral blood. Receptors were obtained from an adult man with Graves' ophthalmopathy.

This sequence joins TRBV12-3 or TRBV12-4 and TRBJ1-3, with 7 bases matching TRBD1. The V segment lost 3 bases and the J segment 8 bases; nucleotides outside the gene matches: 1. The CDR3 extends over 12 amino acids. The CDR3 nucleotides read TGTGCCAGCAGTTTCAGGGGGGACACCATATATTTT. It specifies CASSFRGDTIYF.

The chain is built from TRBV27 and TRBJ1-6; 7 bases agree with TRBD1. Per germline, CDR1 MNHEY and CDR2 SMNVEV (reference sequence). The length of the CDR3 is 14 residues. With 5 bases clipped from V and 5 bases from J, the junction kept 3 bases outside the gene matches. CDR3 loop: CASSRQGNNSPLHF. In DNA form, the CDR3 reads TGTGCCAGCAGTCGACAGGGAAATAATTCACCCCTCCACTTT.

Many counts were recorded for this clonotype. Here the CDR3 DNA reads TGTGCCAGCAGGTCGGACGGGTATGGCTACACCTTC. Translating it yields CASRSDGYGYTF. The chain has TRBV12-3 or TRBV12-4 and TRBJ1-2; D ambiguous. There are 12 residues in the CDR3. Trimming stripped 6 bases from V and 5 bases from J, with 10 bases between.

This clonotype was recorded many times. V usage is TRBV13 and J usage is TRBJ1-1; 8 nucleotides agree with TRBD1. The trim removed 3 bases at V and 1 base at J, leaving 10 bases unmatched. CDR1 and CDR2 (germline): PRHDT, FYEKMQ (reference sequence). CDR3 length equals 17 residues. The DNA of the CDR3 is TGTGCCAGCAGCTTGGACAGGGTGAGTAGGAAGAACACTGAAGCTTTCTTT. Translated: CASSLDRVSRKNTEAFF.

This clonotype was picked up many times. The chain couples TRBV12-3 or TRBV12-4 to TRBJ2-7, with a possible D match to TRBD2 (5 bases). The ends were cut back, 6 bases at V and 0 bases at J, with 6 bases in the middle. CDR3 length: 12 amino acids. The CDR3 region is CASRRDSYEQYF. In nucleotides, the CDR3 is TGTGCCAGCAGACGGGACTCCTACGAGCAGTACTTC.

This clonotype was observed many times. The chain couples TRBV7-2 to TRBJ2-7; 13 bases are shared with TRBD2. Germline CDR1 SGHTA, CDR2 FQGNSA. The CDR3 runs to 15 residues. Losses at the gene ends were 3 bases for V and 6 bases for J; bases not matched to a gene: 5. CDR3 sequence: CASSFTSGGAFEQYF. DNA for the CDR3: TGTGCCAGCAGCTTTACTAGCGGGGGGGCGTTCGAGCAGTACTTC.

In this sample, this clonotype turned up many times. The V gene is TRBV28, the J gene TRBJ2-7; a possible D gene is TRBD1 (5 bases). This CDR3 comprises 15 residues. The V gene's germline CDR1 is MDHEN and CDR2 SYDVKM. V shed 3 bases and J shed 0 bases, with 12 bases lying between them. This CDR3 reads CASSFPPTASYEQYF. As DNA, the CDR3 is TGTGCCAGCAGTTTCCCTCCGACAGCCTCCTACGAGCAGTACTTC.

This clonotype was picked up many times. The genes are TRBV5-1 and TRBJ1-2; perhaps TRBD1 as D (5 bases). This CDR3 comprises 11 residues. Trimming stripped 4 bases from V and 6 bases from J, with 7 bases between. Looked up from germline, CDR1 is SGHRS and CDR2 is YFSETQ. CDR3 nucleotide sequence: TGCGCCAGCAGCCGGGGCGATGGCTACACCTTC. Translation: CASSRGDGYTF.

This clonotype was counted at least ten times. This chain links TRBV5-1 with TRBJ1-6, with D unresolved. The germline gives CDR1 SGHRS, CDR2 YFSETQ. This CDR3 is built from 15 residues. V gave up 0 bases and J gave up 11 bases, with 15 bases separating them. The CDR3 nucleotides read TGCGCCAGCAGCTTGGGGCCACGCCAGCAGACACCCCTCCACTTT. Translation gives CASSLGPRQQTPLHF.

This clonotype was counted many times. The V call is TRBV5-5, the J call TRBJ2-7; D remains ambiguous. V lost 4 bases and J 2 bases, leaving 7 bases between the germline ends. This CDR3 comprises 12 residues. From germline, CDR1 is SGHKS and CDR2 YYEKEE (reference sequence). The CDR3 bases are TGTGCCAGCAGCGAGGATCCCTACGAGCAGTACTTC. Residues: CASSEDPYEQYF.

This clonotype showed up many times. The V call is TRBV7-2, the J call TRBJ2-7; TRBD1 aligns across 7 bases. CDR1 SGHTA and CDR2 FQGNSA come from the germline V gene. CDR3 length equals 15 residues. Losses at the gene ends were 0 bases for V and 3 bases for J; bases not matched to a gene: 5. The CDR3 nucleotides read TGTGCCAGCAGCTTAGCAAGACAGGGCTTCTACGAGCAGTACTTC. Protein: CASSLARQGFYEQYF.

This clonotype was seen repeatedly, ten times or more. This rearrangement joins TRBV2 to TRBJ2-7; D may be TRBD2 (6 bases). V was shortened by 11 bases and J by 1 base, with 12 bases between the two germline ends. Germline lookup yields CDR1 SNHLY and CDR2 FYNNEI. The CDR3 spans 12 residues. CDR3 nucleotides: TGTGCCGCCGGGGGACTTTCCTACGAGCAGTACTTC. This sequence encodes CAAGGLSYEQYF. The complete variable domain, with remaining parts taken from reference TRBV2 and TRBJ2-7, reads EPEVTQTPSHQVTQMGQEVILRCVPISNHLYFYWYRQILGQKVEFLVSFYNNEISEKSEIFDDQFSVERPDGSNFTLKIRSTKLEDSAMYFCAAGGLSYEQYFGPGTRLTVT.

This clonotype has ten or more counts. The J gene is TRBJ2-5, the V gene TRBV19; D gene uncertain. Germline loops: CDR1 LNHDA, CDR2 SQIVND (reference sequence). Trimming cost V 4 bases and J 9 bases, with 18 bases left between them. CDR3 length: 14 residues. Here the CDR3 reads CASSTNLLSRPQYF. As DNA, the CDR3 is TGTGCCAGTAGTACCAACCTCCTTAGCAGACCCCAGTACTTC.

The table lists this clonotype with many counts. The chain combines TRBV7-8 with TRBJ2-7; tentative D call: TRBD2 (6 bases). The germline V gene encodes CDR1 SGHVS and CDR2 FQNEAQ. V was clipped by 0 bases and J by 5 bases, with 11 bases between them. The CDR3 is 14 residues long. CDR3 bases: TGTGCCAGCAGCTTAGCGCGTGGGAGGCACGAGCAGTACTTC. The encoded protein is CASSLARGRHEQYF.

This clonotype was observed at least ten times. The chain has TRBV13 and TRBJ1-1; D unclear. Germline values: CDR1 PRHDT, CDR2 FYEKMQ (reference sequence). The CDR3 is 13 amino acids. The V end was cut by 5 bases, the J end by 7 bases, with 14 bases between. The CDR3 DNA sequence: TGTGCCAGCAGCAACGAGGGAGGAATTGAAGCTTTCTTT. Translation gives CASSNEGGIEAFF.

In this sample, this clonotype turned up many times. The chain uses TRBV6-2 or TRBV6-3 and TRBJ1-2; tentative D call: TRBD1 (6 bases). CDR3 length equals 13 residues. The germline V and J ends were trimmed by 6 bases and 9 bases, with 17 bases remaining between them. The germline V gene encodes CDR1 MNHEY and CDR2 SVGEGT. CDR3 region: CASSDATDRSYTF. CDR3 DNA sequence: TGTGCCAGCAGCGACGCGACGGACAGAAGCTACACCTTC.

This clonotype showed up many times. The genes are TRBV12-3 or TRBV12-4 and TRBJ1-1; D unresolved. V gave up 7 bases and J gave up 6 bases, with 9 bases separating them. This CDR3 spans 11 amino acids. The CDR3 reads CASKREAEAFF. CDR3 coding DNA: TGTGCCAGCAAGCGGGAGGCTGAAGCTTTCTTT.

This clonotype was recorded many times. CDR3 protein: CSARPPRDGVKVEAFF. The CDR3 nucleotides read TGCAGTGCTAGACCGCCGAGGGATGGGGTAAAGGTTGAAGCTTTCTTT. V and J are TRBV20-1 and TRBJ1-1, with unresolved D. The V end lost 2 bases, the J end lost 7 bases, and 23 bases lay between the germline ends. Per the germline V gene, CDR1 is DFQATT and CDR2 is SNEGSKA (reference sequence). The CDR3 length is 16 residues.

In DNA form, the CDR3 reads TGTGCCAGCAGTCGGATGGAGGACAGCTCCTACGAGCAGTACTTC. This translates into CASSRMEDSSYEQYF. The V gene is TRBV7-8, the J gene TRBJ2-7; perhaps TRBD1 as D (6 bases). Between the trimmed V and J ends, which lost 6 bases and 0 bases, there was a span of 15 bases. Germline values: CDR1 SGHVS, CDR2 FQNEAQ. The CDR3 runs to 15 residues.

This clonotype was picked up many times. The V gene is TRBV6-2 or TRBV6-3, the J gene TRBJ1-2, with 9 positions matching TRBD1. J was trimmed by 6 bases and V by 7 bases; bases with no gene match: 9. In germline, CDR1 is MNHEY, CDR2 SVGEGT. The CDR3 has 14 amino acids. Written as DNA, the CDR3 is TGTGCCAGCACCACCCGGACAGGGGAACATGGCTACACCTTC. Residues: CASTTRTGEHGYTF.

This clonotype was counted only a few times. The CDR3 DNA sequence: TGTGCCTGGACTAGCGGGAGAGCAATCCAAGAGACCCAGTACTTC. The encoded protein is CAWTSGRAIQETQYF. J is TRBJ2-5 and V is TRBV30; TRBD2 matches at 10 bases. The CDR3 extends over 15 amino acids. Germline V gene lookup returns CDR1 GTSNPN and CDR2 SVGIG (reference sequence). Unmatched junction bases numbered 6, after V lost 4 bases and J lost 1 base.

This clonotype was counted at least ten times. The chain links TRBV7-9 to TRBJ1-1, with D unclear. V lost 4 bases and J 3 bases, leaving 15 bases between the germline ends. The germline CDR1 and CDR2 sequences are SEHNR and FQNEAQ (reference sequence). The CDR3 is 15 amino acids. The CDR3 spells CASSSQDAAYTEAFF. CDR3 in DNA: TGTGCCAGCAGCTCCCAGGACGCCGCGTACACTGAAGCTTTCTTT.

This clonotype has a count of ten or more. The genes are TRBV12-3 or TRBV12-4 and TRBJ1-3; TRBD1 matches 7 bases. Germline trimming cut 3 bases from V and 0 bases from J; bases unmatched to any gene: 2. The CDR3 contains 15 residues. CDR3 protein: CASSFTGASGNTIYF. CDR3 bases: TGTGCCAGCAGTTTCACAGGGGCCTCTGGAAACACCATATATTTT.

The sample holds many counts of this clonotype. The chain has TRBV19 and TRBJ2-2; D is ambiguous. V lost 8 bases and J lost 1, with 11 bases in between. In germline, CDR1 is LNHDA, CDR2 SQIVND (reference sequence). This CDR3 spans 14 amino acids. Written as DNA, the CDR3 is TGTGCCAGTCGCCCGGACGGGAACACCGGGGAGCTGTTTTTT. This encodes CASRPDGNTGELFF.

This clonotype was counted at least ten times. The rearrangement uses TRBV7-2 and TRBJ1-6; D may be TRBD1 (6 bases). Germline CDR1 is SGHTA and CDR2 is FQGNSA. This CDR3 region has 16 residues. V lost 3 bases to trimming and J lost 9 bases, with 18 bases between them. This CDR3 reads CASSFSPRGASSPLHF. DNA for the CDR3: TGTGCCAGCAGCTTTAGCCCTCGGGGGGCAAGTTCACCCCTCCACTTT. Complete variable domain (other parts from reference TRBV7-2 and TRBJ1-6): GAGVSQSPSNKVTEKGKDVELRCDPISGHTALYWYRQSLGQGLEFLIYFQGNSAPDKSGLPSDRFSAERTGGSVSTLTIQRTQQEDSAVYLCASSFSPRGASSPLHFGNGTRLTVT.